This is a list of T cell receptor beta chains from one sample in a study of blood T cell repertoires in COVID-19. Sequencing used immunoSEQ multiplex PCR; TCRdb keeps in-frame clones, though not all of them. The sample lists about 260,000 clones, around 80% occurring once. Sequencing was performed on PBMCs or T cells enriched from blood (not recorded which). Receptor source: a young man with acute COVID-19. Each CDR3 is given with its conserved first and last residue. Fields, in order: clone size, J gene, V gene, D gene, CDR3 protein, CDR3 DNA. The D gene is left open where the match is weak. Rows may omit the clone size; those that give it use once, few, many or a size class.

NA TRBJ1-6 TRBV11-2 NA CASSMGLPRGSPLHF TGTGCCAGCAGCATGGGCTTACCGCGTGGTTCACCCCTCCACTTT
NA TRBJ2-1 TRBV9 NA CASSFQGGRESYNEQFF TGTGCCAGCAGCTTTCAAGGGGGGCGGGAGTCCTACAATGAGCAGTTCTTC
NA TRBJ1-1 TRBV5-4 NA CASSLVGRPMNTEAFF TGTGCCAGCAGCTTGGTGGGGAGACCCATGAACACTGAAGCTTTCTTT
NA TRBJ2-1 TRBV5-1 TRBD2 CASTFSGGSHEQFF TGTGCCAGCACCTTCTCTGGCGGGAGCCATGAGCAGTTCTTC
once TRBJ2-1 TRBV18 NA CASSPRDNSYNEQFF TGTGCCAGCTCACCCCGGGACAACTCCTACAATGAGCAGTTCTTC
once TRBJ2-3 TRBV28 TRBD1 CASSAGTGANTQYF TGTGCCAGCAGTGCCGGGACAGGGGCAAATACGCAGTATTTT
NA TRBJ2-2 TRBV18 NA CASSPVNSVVGTGELFF TGTGCCAGCTCACCCGTTAATAGCGTGGTTGGCACCGGGGAGCTGTTTTTT
NA TRBJ1-5 TRBV28 NA CASSPTGLGNQPQHF TGTGCCAGCAGTCCCACAGGGCTAGGAAATCAGCCCCAGCATTTT
NA TRBJ1-5 TRBV19 NA CASRADTYYQPQHF TGTGCCAGTAGAGCCGACACTTACTATCAGCCCCAGCATTTT
NA TRBJ1-1 TRBV7-9 NA CASSPVGDTEAFF TGTGCCAGCAGCCCGGTGGGAGACACTGAAGCTTTCTTT
NA TRBJ1-2 TRBV3-1/TRBV3-2 TRBD1 CASSLSTGSLGGYTF TGTGCCAGCAGCCTCTCGACAGGGTCCCTCGGGGGCTACACCTTC
NA TRBJ2-1 TRBV18 NA CASSYSANNEQFF TGTGCCAGCTCATATAGCGCTAACAATGAGCAGTTCTTC
once TRBJ1-2 TRBV24-1 TRBD1 CATSDGTGGYYGYTF TGTGCCACCAGTGATGGGACAGGGGGCTACTATGGCTACACCTTC
NA TRBJ1-1 TRBV25-1 TRBD1 CASSEWGQEQANTEAFF TGTGCCAGCAGTGAATGGGGACAGGAGCAAGCTAACACTGAAGCTTTCTTT
NA TRBJ2-1 TRBV6-5 NA CASLKRDEQFF TGTGCCAGCCTAAAGAGGGATGAGCAGTTCTTC
NA TRBJ1-1 TRBV5-1 NA CASSASLQGNTEAFF TGTGCCAGCAGCGCCTCCCTACAGGGGAACACTGAAGCTTTCTTT
few TRBJ2-2 TRBV29-1 TRBD1 CSATGASNTGELFF TGCAGCGCTACAGGGGCTTCGAACACCGGGGAGCTGTTTTTT
NA TRBJ1-2 TRBV18 TRBD1 CASSPEQITTGPNYGYTF TGTGCCAGCTCACCTGAACAGATTACGACAGGGCCCAACTATGGCTACACCTTC
once TRBJ2-1 TRBV28 NA CASSRDSSYNEQFF TGTGCCAGCAGTCGAGACAGCTCCTACAATGAGCAGTTCTTC
NA TRBJ1-3 TRBV19 NA CASSMTKTGNTIYF TGTGCCAGTAGTATGACTAAGACTGGAAACACCATATATTTT
NA TRBJ1-6 TRBV14 TRBD1 CASSQQGQYNSPLHF TGTGCCAGCAGCCAACAGGGACAGTATAATTCACCCCTCCACTTT
NA TRBJ2-2 TRBV10-1 NA CASRAQLDPSGELFF TGCGCCAGCAGGGCCCAACTAGACCCGAGCGGGGAGCTGTTTTTT
NA TRBJ1-4 TRBV7-2 NA CASSPKNRFSNEKLFF TGTGCCAGCAGCCCGAAAAACAGGTTTTCTAATGAAAAACTGTTTTTT
once TRBJ1-5 TRBV27 TRBD1 CASSLRGYYQPQHF TGTGCCAGCAGTCTCAGGGGGTACTATCAGCCCCAGCATTTT
NA TRBJ1-1 TRBV4-2 TRBD1 CASSDRGPDTEAFF TGTGCCAGCAGCGACAGGGGCCCGGACACTGAAGCTTTCTTT
NA TRBJ1-2 TRBV2 TRBD1 CAGGGQGNYGYTF TGTGCCGGAGGGGGACAGGGGAACTATGGCTACACCTTC
NA TRBJ1-1 TRBV24-1 NA CATKSTGNTEAFF TGTGCCACCAAATCGACAGGGAACACTGAAGCTTTCTTT
NA TRBJ1-2 TRBV12-3/TRBV12-4 TRBD1 CASSHTGGIGYTF TGTGCCAGCAGCCATACAGGGGGCATTGGCTACACCTTC
NA TRBJ2-2 TRBV6-6 TRBD2 CASSYLAGGTGELFF TGTGCCAGCAGTTACCTAGCGGGGGGCACCGGGGAGCTGTTTTTT
NA TRBJ2-1 TRBV5-1 NA CASGPGNKNEQFF TGTGCCAGCGGGCCGGGGAACAAGAATGAGCAGTTCTTC
NA TRBJ1-5 TRBV27 NA CASSLLPGLNQPQHF TGTGCCAGCAGTTTACTACCAGGGCTCAATCAGCCCCAGCATTTT
few TRBJ2-3 TRBV4-1 TRBD1 CASSPLTGTGGSDTQYF TGCGCCAGCAGCCCGCTGACCGGGACAGGGGGCTCAGATACGCAGTATTTT
NA TRBJ2-1 TRBV7-2 TRBD2 CASIPGTRRGEQFF TGTGCCAGCATCCCCGGGACTAGGAGGGGTGAGCAGTTCTTC
NA TRBJ1-5 TRBV12-3/TRBV12-4 NA CATPAQHF TGTGCCACCCCGGCCCAGCATTTT
NA TRBJ1-1 TRBV11-3 NA CASSLDLRGKNTEAFF TGTGCCAGCAGCTTAGATCTTCGGGGGAAGAACACTGAAGCTTTCTTT
NA TRBJ1-5 TRBV19 TRBD1 CASSPRQGQQPQHF TGTGCCAGTAGTCCTCGACAGGGTCAGCAGCCCCAGCATTTT
NA TRBJ2-6 TRBV4-3 NA CASSPQGKGTMAPGANVLTF TGCGCCAGCAGCCCGCAGGGAAAGGGGACAATGGCACCTGGGGCCAACGTCCTGACTTTC
few TRBJ2-6 TRBV6-1 NA CASIEGGAGANVLTF TGTGCCAGCATTGAAGGGGGAGCTGGGGCCAACGTCCTGACTTTC
once TRBJ2-3 TRBV19 TRBD2 CATREGGRSTDTQYF TGTGCCACCCGCGAGGGAGGGAGGAGCACAGATACGCAGTATTTT
once TRBJ2-2 TRBV5-1 TRBD2 CASSLGSGRADTGELFF TGTGCCAGCAGCTTGGGTAGCGGGAGGGCCGACACCGGGGAGCTGTTTTTT
NA TRBJ2-1 TRBV3-1/TRBV3-2 TRBD2 CASSQTASGGVLEQFF TGTGCCAGCAGCCAAACGGCTAGCGGGGGGGTCCTTGAGCAGTTCTTC
few TRBJ2-2 TRBV14 TRBD2 CASSQGLLTGELFF TGTGCCAGCAGCCAGGGACTACTCACCGGGGAGCTGTTTTTT
NA TRBJ1-5 TRBV23-1 NA CASSQTGQYLEEPQHF TGCGCCAGCAGTCAAACCGGACAGTACTTAGAGGAGCCCCAGCATTTT
NA TRBJ1-2 TRBV30 TRBD1 CAWETGGSYYGYTF TGTGCCTGGGAAACAGGGGGCTCTTACTATGGCTACACCTTC
once TRBJ1-1 TRBV30 NA CAWAGVGTEAFF TGTGCCTGGGCAGGGGTCGGCACTGAAGCTTTCTTT
NA TRBJ1-5 TRBV15 TRBD1 CATSTDRGTNQPQHF TGTGCCACCAGCACGGACAGGGGTACTAATCAGCCCCAGCATTTT
NA TRBJ1-1 TRBV6-6 NA CASRDTTAFF TGTGCCAGCAGGGACACGACAGCTTTCTTT
NA TRBJ2-2 TRBV7-9 NA CASNRDTNTGELFF TGTGCCAGTAACCGGGACACAAACACCGGGGAGCTGTTTTTT
NA TRBJ2-5 TRBV7-2 NA CASSAGSQETQYF TGTGCCAGCAGCGCCGGGTCGCAAGAGACCCAGTACTTC
NA TRBJ2-5 TRBV14 NA CASSQDVLKTQYF TGTGCCAGCAGCCAAGATGTACTGAAGACCCAGTACTTC
NA TRBJ1-3 TRBV2 NA CASSPYSGNTIYF TGTGCCAGCAGTCCCTACTCTGGAAACACCATATATTTT
NA TRBJ1-5 TRBV18 NA CASSQGRIEGNQPQHF TGTGCCAGCTCACAGGGGCGCATTGAGGGCAATCAGCCCCAGCATTTT
NA TRBJ2-5 TRBV5-1 TRBD2 CASSPPGGTSGRDQYF TGCGCCAGCAGCCCCCCTGGGGGGACTAGCGGGAGGGACCAGTACTTC
NA TRBJ2-5 TRBV6-2/TRBV6-3 TRBD2 CASSTLAGGQETQYF TGTGCCAGCAGCACACTAGCGGGAGGCCAAGAGACCCAGTACTTC
NA TRBJ2-5 TRBV30 TRBD2 CAWSLGGGGQETQYF TGTGCCTGGAGTCTGGGCGGGGGGGGCCAAGAGACCCAGTACTTC
NA TRBJ2-3 TRBV6-4 TRBD2 CASSSAGGTDTQYF TGTGCCAGCAGTAGTGCGGGGGGCACAGATACGCAGTATTTT
NA TRBJ2-1 TRBV11-3 NA CASSSERVRNEQFF TGTGCCAGCAGCTCCGAGCGGGTTCGCAATGAGCAGTTCTTC